A single sample is the source of the 15 T cell receptor beta chains below, sequenced in a study of T cell responses to AZD1222 COVID-19 vaccine. Sequenced by immunoSEQ multiplex PCR; TCRdb stores in-frame clones only, minus some. This table has around 190,000 clones, about 86% appearing once. This specimen was peripheral blood, taken on day 0 of AZD1222 vaccination. All receptors come from an adult in good health.

The chain couples TRBV28 to TRBJ1-5, with TRBD1 as a possible D gene (5 bases). The V end was cut by 5 bases, the J end by 2 bases, with 16 bases between. This CDR3 region has 16 residues. Germline CDR1 MDHEN, CDR2 SYDVKM. The CDR3 DNA sequence: TGTGCCAGCAGTCTCCAGAGGAGGGGTGGCAATCAGCCCCAGCATTTT. It is translated as CASSLQRRGGNQPQHF.

Written as DNA, the CDR3 is TGTGCCAGCAGTTCCCAGGGATTCGGTGGCTACACCTTC. Translated: CASSSQGFGGYTF. The chain uses TRBV7-2 and TRBJ1-2; weak D call: TRBD1 (5 bases). V lost 6 bases and J 7 bases, leaving 15 bases between the germline ends. Per germline, CDR1 SGHTA and CDR2 FQGNSA. The CDR3 length is 13 residues.

The genes are TRBV20-1 and TRBJ1-5, with a tentative D call TRBD1 (6 bases). The germline CDR1 and CDR2 sequences are DFQATT and SNEGSKA (reference sequence). Trimming shortened V by 3 bases and J by 3 bases, and 12 bases separated the two germline ends. The CDR3 covers 14 residues. CDR3 sequence reads: CSASTGPSNQPQHF. The CDR3, as DNA: TGCAGTGCTAGTACAGGGCCCTCCAATCAGCCCCAGCATTTT.

The chain is built from TRBV7-6 and TRBJ2-7, with 9 bases fitting TRBD1. Germline V CDR1 and CDR2: SGHVS, FNYEAQ. This CDR3 has 15 residues. V gave up 5 bases and J gave up 1 base; unmatched junction bases: 6. The CDR3 spells CASSPSGTGSYEQYF. CDR3 in DNA: TGTGCCAGCAGCCCCTCCGGGACAGGGTCCTACGAGCAGTACTTC.

Here the CDR3 reads CASSYSGSDSNQPQHF. The CDR3 nucleotides are TGTGCCAGCAGTTACTCGGGTAGTGATAGCAATCAGCCCCAGCATTTT. The chain has TRBV6-6 and TRBJ1-5; D is unclear. Trimming left V 0 bases short and J 0 bases short, with 9 bases between. The CDR3 has 16 residues. Germline CDR1 reads MNHNY; CDR2 reads SVGAGI (reference sequence).

This chain uses TRBV10-1 with TRBJ2-5, with unresolved D. V was clipped by 3 bases and J by 6 bases, with 17 bases between them. The CDR3 loop spans 15 amino acids. Germline V gene data show CDR1 as WNHNN and CDR2 as SYGVQD (reference sequence). Here the CDR3 reads CASSDPAKAPQTQYF. The CDR3 DNA reads as TGCGCCAGCAGTGATCCGGCGAAGGCCCCACAGACCCAGTACTTC.

The chain is built from TRBV5-1 and TRBJ2-1; D is possibly TRBD1 (6 bases). Germline-derived CDR1 and CDR2 are SGHRS and YFSETQ. Trimming removed 3 bases from V and 5 bases from J, with 12 bases in between. The CDR3 contains 14 residues. The CDR3: CASSSDSFNNEQFF. The CDR3 nucleotides are TGCGCCAGCAGCTCGGACAGTTTCAACAATGAGCAGTTCTTC.

This clone turned up a few times. The V gene is TRBV9, the J gene TRBJ1-1; TRBD1 matches at 8 bases. This CDR3 contains 14 residues. Germline V gene sequence: CDR1 SGDLS, CDR2 YYNGEE. V lost 3 bases and J lost 1; bases outside the gene matches: 2. The CDR3 here is CASSADRANTEAFF. The CDR3 DNA sequence: TGTGCCAGCAGCGCGGACAGGGCGAACACTGAAGCTTTCTTT.

The chain carries TRBV5-4 and TRBJ1-2; D is unresolved. This CDR3 has 13 residues. Germline V gene sequence: CDR1 SGHNT, CDR2 YYREEE (reference sequence). Trimming cost V 4 bases and J 6 bases, with 13 bases left between them. Written as DNA, the CDR3 is TGTGCCAGCAGCCATTTTTCAGCCAATGGCTACACCTTC. Its protein product is CASSHFSANGYTF.

J is TRBJ2-7 and V is TRBV3-1 (or the pseudogene TRBV3-2), with TRBD2 matching 7 bases. Trimming at V came to 1 base and at J to 9 bases, leaving 6 bases not matched to a gene. Germline V gives CDR1 LGHDT, CDR2 YNNKEL (reference sequence). The CDR3 has 13 residues. CDR3 nucleotides: TGTGCCAGCAGCCAAGGGGGGGGTAGTTGGCAGTACTTC. It specifies CASSQGGGSWQYF.

The chain combines TRBV10-3 with TRBJ2-7; D call uncertain. Germline values: CDR1 ENHRY, CDR2 SYGVKD. Trimming removed 3 bases from V and 3 bases from J, with 9 bases in between. There are 13 residues in the CDR3. This chain's CDR3 is CAISEGTVYEQYF. CDR3 coding DNA: TGTGCCATCAGTGAAGGAACGGTCTACGAGCAGTACTTC.

V and J are TRBV24-1 and TRBJ1-4; maybe TRBD1 (5 bases). V dropped 4 bases and J dropped 1 base, with 9 bases sitting between them. The CDR3 sequence is 15 residues long. Germline V gene lookup returns CDR1 KGHDR and CDR2 SFDVKD. In DNA form, the CDR3 reads TGTGCCACCAGTGAGCCAGACAGAACTAATGAAAAACTGTTTTTT. Amino acids: CATSEPDRTNEKLFF.

This clone has a single count. The V and J genes are TRBV27 and TRBJ1-5; 8 positions match TRBD1. Germline CDR1 reads MNHEY; CDR2 reads SMNVEV (reference sequence). The CDR3 consists of 14 residues. With V trimmed by 5 bases and J by 7 bases, 7 bases remained unmatched. The CDR3: CASSPGQGQQPQHF. The DNA of the CDR3 is TGTGCCAGCAGTCCAGGACAGGGCCAGCAGCCCCAGCATTTT.

The chain carries TRBV28 and TRBJ2-2; 9 bases match TRBD2. V lost 6 bases and J lost 2; bases outside the gene matches: 7. The CDR3 is made up of 16 amino acids. Germline CDR1 reads MDHEN; CDR2 reads SYDVKM. CDR3: CASSSPGTSNTGELFF. For the CDR3, the DNA is TGTGCCAGCAGCTCCCCCGGGACTAGCAACACCGGGGAGCTGTTTTTT. The full variable domain, with the rest looked up from reference TRBV28 and TRBJ2-2, is DVKVTQSSRYLVKRTGEKVFLECVQDMDHENMFWYRQDPGLGLRLIYFSYDVKMKEKGDIPEGYSVSREKKERFSLILESASTNQTSMYLCASSSPGTSNTGELFFGEGSRLTVL.

This rearrangement joins TRBV29-1 to TRBJ1-1; 7 nucleotides align to TRBD1. The CDR3 loop spans 13 amino acids. CDR1 is SQVTM and CDR2 is ANQGSEA in the germline V gene. The J segment lost 4 bases and the V segment lost 7 bases, leaving 9 bases of the junction unmatched. The CDR3 nucleotides are TGCAGCGCCCGACAGGGAGCTGGCACTGAAGCTTTCTTT. Translated: CSARQGAGTEAFF.